This T cell receptor (beta chain) was identified during a study of graft-versus-host responses after intestinal transplantation. Study in general: Once they had received anti-thymocyte globulin induction, all recipients took tacrolimus and steroids for approximately three years. Whole-study findings and limits: Early declines in HvG clones that occurred post-transplant were associated with peak circulating GvH clone levels. In recipient marrow, GvH clones were found, and some appeared first in ileum or blood. Allografts of one patient group, those with graft-donor T cell macrochimerism, had high graft-versus-host to host-versus-graft clonal ratios.

About this clone: Its antigen remains unidentified.

Trimming took 4 bases from V and 7 from J, leaving 8 bases between them. Germline-derived CDR1 and CDR2 are SNHLY and FYNNEI. The CDR3 consists of 12 residues. The table came from immunoSEQ multiplex PCR; TCRdb's copy has only in-frame clones and leaves some out. The repertoire holds fewer than 150,000 clones, approximately 90% seen once, with roughly 0.17% in the top ten. The starting material was unstimulated CD4+ T cells sorted from spleen or lymph node cells, obtained before intestinal transplant. The receptor was derived from a human donor who received an intestinal transplant. This chain joins TRBV2 and TRBJ2-1, with D possibly called TRBD1 or TRBD2 (5 bases each). CDR3 nucleotide sequence: TGTGCCAGCAGTGTGGGACGGAATGAGCAGTTCTTC. Translating gives CASSVGRNEQFF.